This TCR beta chain was identified in a study of blood T cells in healthy people across ages. Whole-study results and caveats: Per-million-T-cell TCR beta diversity fell roughly linearly with age. Unknown donor CMV status possibly confounded expanded clonotype changes.

This CDR3 contains 14 residues. Germline assignment: CDR1 MRHNA and CDR2 SNTAGT. Trimming cost V 5 bases and J 5 bases; bases outside gene matches: 1. This clonotype was picked up a small number of times. Its antigen is not known. A sample-barcoded 5' primer and a J-beta primer mix were used in a second PCR of about 7 to 12 cycles. TCRdb called the 5' RACE reads again in MiXCR, with one record for every CDR3 protein. Counted here are about 670,000 distinct CDR3 sequences, around 43% occurring once; the ten biggest clones make up about 30%. The TCR comes from an elderly man in good health. J is TRBJ2-1 and V is TRBV6-4; TRBD2 agrees at 12 bases. Sequences were obtained from blood. CDR3 nucleotide sequence: TGTGCCAGCAGTCGACTAGCGGGAGACAATGAGCAGTTCTTC. This translates into CASSRLAGDNEQFF.